Each of the 26 T cell receptor beta chains below was sequenced from the same sample in a study of blood T cell repertoires in COVID-19. TCRdb's table, derived via immunoSEQ multiplex PCR, lists solely in-frame clones and lacks some. The data hold around 100,000 clones, with 75% to 90% observed a single time. Sequenced sample: peripheral blood. The receptors were gathered from a man aged 45-65 years with acute or convalescent COVID-19.

This chain connects TRBV5-5 to TRBJ1-1, with D unresolved. The germline V gene has CDR1 SGHKS and CDR2 YYEKEE (reference sequence). The CDR3 consists of 15 residues. V dropped 1 base and J dropped 2 bases, with 12 bases sitting between them. The CDR3 spells CASSLHKNLNTEAFF. In DNA, the CDR3 is TGTGCCAGCAGCTTGCACAAAAATCTTAACACTGAAGCTTTCTTT.

The chain is built from TRBV12-3 or TRBV12-4 and TRBJ2-5; maybe TRBD2 (7 bases). The CDR3 contains 13 residues. The V end was cut by 6 bases, the J end by 5 bases, with 13 bases between. The CDR3 DNA is TGTGCCAGCAGCGCTACGGGGGGCGAGACCCAGTACTTC. Protein: CASSATGGETQYF.

This clone was observed a single time. The same CDR3 also results from other DNA sequences found in this sample. V usage is TRBV2 and J usage is TRBJ1-5; possibly TRBD1 for D (5 bases). CDR3 length equals 13 residues. The V gene lost 5 bases and the J gene lost 4 bases, with 9 bases spanning the gap. Germline CDR1 reads SNHLY; CDR2 reads FYNNEI. The CDR3 nucleotides are TGTGCCAGCAGTTCCGGGGGAAATCAGCCCCAGCATTTT. Protein sequence: CASSSGGNQPQHF.

The V call is TRBV29-1, the J call TRBJ1-5; 8 nucleotides line up with TRBD1. The CDR3 is made up of 13 amino acids. In germline, CDR1 is SQVTM, CDR2 ANQGSEA. The trim removed 7 bases at V and 7 bases at J, leaving 9 bases unmatched. The CDR3 DNA reads TGCAGCGGGGCGACAGGGGTCGGACAGCCCCAGCATTTT. This codes for CSGATGVGQPQHF. Variable domain in full (rest from reference TRBV29-1 and TRBJ1-5): SAVISQKPSRDICQRGTSLTIQCQVDSQVTMMFWYRQQPGQSLTLIATANQGSEATYESGFVIDKFPISRPNLTFSTLTVSNMSPEDSSIYLCSGATGVGQPQHFGDGTRLSIL.

The chain is built from TRBV15 and TRBJ1-5; D uncertain. V shed 1 base and J shed 7 bases, with 11 bases lying between them. In germline, CDR1 is LNHNV, CDR2 YYDKDF (reference sequence). There are 14 residues in the CDR3. CDR3 amino acids: CATSRGLGVQPQHF. CDR3 nucleotides: TGTGCCACCAGCAGAGGACTTGGAGTCCAGCCCCAGCATTTT.

The chain links TRBV4-1 to TRBJ1-2; 7 nucleotides match TRBD1. The V segment lost 4 bases and the J segment 2 bases; nucleotides outside the gene matches: 4. Germline V lookup: CDR1 MGHRA, CDR2 YSYEKL. The CDR3 length is 14 residues. CDR3 nucleotide sequence: TGCGCCAGCAGCCCTTGGGGACAGAACTATGGCTACACCTTC. Its protein product is CASSPWGQNYGYTF.

The gene calls are TRBV3-1 (or the pseudogene TRBV3-2) and TRBJ1-4; D perhaps matches TRBD1 (5 bases). Germline values: CDR1 LGHDT, CDR2 YNNKEL (reference sequence). Between the trimmed V and J ends, which lost 0 bases and 11 bases, there was a span of 13 bases. The CDR3 spans 14 residues. CDR3 loop: CASSQDRALGKLFF. CDR3 DNA: TGTGCCAGCAGCCAAGACAGGGCTCTAGGGAAACTGTTTTTT.

The V gene is TRBV14, the J gene TRBJ2-7; tentative D call: TRBD2 (5 bases). This CDR3 is built from 15 residues. V gave up 4 bases and J gave up 0 bases, with 13 bases separating them. Per germline, CDR1 SGHDN and CDR2 FVKESK. Here the CDR3 reads CASSLAGGSSYEQYF. CDR3 bases: TGTGCCAGCAGCCTCGCGGGCGGTAGCTCCTACGAGCAGTACTTC. Full variable domain (missing parts from reference TRBV14 and TRBJ2-7): EAGVTQFPSHSVIEKGQTVTLRCDPISGHDNLYWYRRVMGKEIKFLLHFVKESKQDESGMPNNRFLAERTGGTYSTLKVQPAELEDSGVYFCASSLAGGSSYEQYFGPGTRLTVT.

J is TRBJ2-1 and V is TRBV4-2, with 7 nucleotides matching TRBD2. This CDR3 comprises 15 residues. Germline V gene data show CDR1 as LGHNA and CDR2 as YNFKEQ. The V segment lost 3 bases and the J segment 2 bases; nucleotides outside the gene matches: 4. CDR3 sequence: CASSQDGGAYNEQFF. The CDR3 region has the DNA TGTGCCAGCAGCCAGGATGGGGGGGCCTACAATGAGCAGTTCTTC.

The genes are TRBV28 and TRBJ1-6, with 7 bases identical to TRBD1. V lost 6 bases and J lost 7; bases outside the gene matches: 9. Germline CDR1 and CDR2: MDHEN and SYDVKM. The CDR3 consists of 15 residues. The CDR3 reads CASSLLVTGNSPLHF. CDR3 bases: TGTGCCAGCAGCTTACTCGTGACAGGGAATTCACCCCTCCACTTT.

This chain connects TRBV24-1 to TRBJ2-1, with D perhaps matching TRBD2 (5 bases). Trimming stripped 6 bases from V and 8 bases from J, with 10 bases between. Germline V gene data show CDR1 as KGHDR and CDR2 as SFDVKD. The CDR3 sequence is 12 residues long. The CDR3 coding sequence is TGTGCCACCAGTCTCGGGGTACATGAGCAGTTCTTC. Translation: CATSLGVHEQFF.

The rearrangement uses TRBV2 and TRBJ2-4; TRBD2 aligns across 9 bases. V was pared by 6 bases and J by 3 bases, with 6 bases of the junction left unmatched. From germline, CDR1 is SNHLY and CDR2 FYNNEI. The CDR3 consists of 15 residues. The CDR3 DNA follows: TGTGCCAGCAGCCGCGGGAGGGCGGGCAAAAACATTCAGTACTTC. As protein: CASSRGRAGKNIQYF.

This clone was seen once. Here the CDR3 reads CASSTWQDTQYF. Here the CDR3 DNA reads TGTGCCAGCAGCACATGGCAAGATACGCAGTATTTT. The chain employs TRBV12-3 or TRBV12-4 and TRBJ2-3, with no clear D. The V end lost 6 bases, the J end lost 5 bases, and 9 bases lay between the germline ends. The CDR3 is 12 amino acids.

This clone occurred once. V is TRBV3-1 (or the pseudogene TRBV3-2) and J is TRBJ1-6; D remains unclear. Trimming stripped 4 bases from V and 0 bases from J, with 10 bases between. The germline CDR1 and CDR2 sequences are LGHDT and YNNKEL (reference sequence). The CDR3 loop spans 16 amino acids. In DNA, the CDR3 is TGTGCCAGCAGCCTAGGAGGAGCCTCCTATAATTCACCCCTCCACTTT. It yields the protein CASSLGGASYNSPLHF.

The gene calls are TRBV6-6 and TRBJ1-4; D not resolved. V was clipped by 6 bases and J by 2 bases, with 25 bases between them. Germline loops: CDR1 MNHNY, CDR2 SVGAGI (reference sequence). The CDR3 is made up of 19 amino acids. The CDR3 sequence is CASRRSGMRTRATNEKLFF. For the CDR3, the DNA is TGTGCCAGCAGGCGATCGGGGATGAGAACTAGGGCGACTAATGAAAAACTGTTTTTT.

The CDR3 reads CATSDSGIRETQYF. The DNA for the CDR3 is TGTGCCACCAGTGATTCGGGAATTCGGGAGACCCAGTACTTC. This chain connects TRBV24-1 to TRBJ2-5, with TRBD2 as a possible D gene (5 bases). V lost 2 bases and J lost 5, with 11 bases in between. CDR1 is KGHDR and CDR2 is SFDVKD in the germline V gene. There are 14 residues in the CDR3.

Points on this clone: One end of the junction fails to match germline, which may point to a read error. The same CDR3 also results from other DNA sequences found in this sample. The chain links TRBV5-1 to TRBJ2-5; TRBD1 agrees at 9 bases. This CDR3 spans 14 amino acids. In germline, CDR1 is SGHRS, CDR2 YFSETQ. The CDR3 region is CASSLDRGGETQYF. CDR3 in DNA: TGCGCCAGCAGTTTGGACAGGGGCGGGGAGACCCAGTACTTC.

The chain has TRBV12-3 or TRBV12-4 and TRBJ2-7; D not certain. Trimming shortened V by 1 base and J by 7 bases, and 11 bases separated the two germline ends. The CDR3 runs to 13 residues. CDR3 protein: CASSLGQVREQYF. The CDR3 DNA sequence: TGTGCCAGCAGTTTAGGGCAGGTAAGGGAGCAGTACTTC.

The V gene is TRBV10-2, the J gene TRBJ1-5; perhaps TRBD1 as D (6 bases). Trimming stripped 3 bases from V and 0 bases from J, with 6 bases between. There are 14 residues in the CDR3. Germline V gene sequence: CDR1 WSHSY, CDR2 SAAADI. The CDR3 spells CASSDRGSNQPQHF. Here the CDR3 DNA reads TGCGCCAGCAGTGACAGGGGTAGCAATCAGCCCCAGCATTTT.

This chain joins TRBV28 and TRBJ1-2; 9 bases fit TRBD1. This CDR3 is 15 amino acids long. V was clipped by 5 bases and J by 2 bases; unmatched bases: 6. CDR1 is MDHEN and CDR2 is SYDVKM in the germline V gene. CDR3: CASSTIDRGNYGYTF. In DNA form, the CDR3 reads TGTGCCAGCAGTACCATCGACAGGGGGAACTATGGCTACACCTTC.

This clone was detected only once. The chain is built from TRBV4-1 and TRBJ1-5; D call uncertain. This CDR3 has 18 amino acids. The ends were cut back, 0 bases at V and 0 bases at J, with 15 bases in the middle. CDR1 is MGHRA and CDR2 is YSYEKL in the germline V gene. The CDR3 DNA follows: TGCGCCAGCAGCCAAGATTCCGTTGGCATCATTAGCAATCAGCCCCAGCATTTT. It codes for CASSQDSVGIISNQPQHF.

This clone was seen a single time. This rearrangement joins TRBV18 to TRBJ2-5; D may be TRBD2 (5 bases). The CDR3 runs 15 residues. With 1 base removed from V and 5 bases from J, the gap between germline ends came to 14 bases. The V gene's germline CDR1 is KGHSH and CDR2 LQKENI. Written as DNA, the CDR3 is TGTGCCAGCTCACCACAGGCCGGGGTAGGTGAGACCCAGTACTTC. The encoded protein is CASSPQAGVGETQYF. Supplemented by reference TRBV18 and TRBJ2-5, the full variable domain reads NAGVMQNPRHLVRRRGQEARLRCSPMKGHSHVYWYRQLPEEGLKFMVYLQKENIIDESGMPKERFSAEFPKEGPSILRIQQVVRGDSAAYFCASSPQAGVGETQYFGPGTRLLVL.

This clone occurred once. CDR3 nucleotides: TGTGCCAGCAGTCCGGGGTCCCTTTCCTACAATGAGCAGTTCTTC. Translating it yields CASSPGSLSYNEQFF. J is TRBJ2-1 and V is TRBV6-5; TRBD2 is a possible D gene (5 bases). Deletions cut 5 bases from V and 1 base from J, with 12 bases between. The CDR3 covers 15 residues. Germline V gives CDR1 MNHEY, CDR2 SVGAGI.

The gene calls are TRBV27 and TRBJ2-4; no clear D. V shed 2 bases and J shed 3 bases, with 14 bases lying between them. The germline V gene has CDR1 MNHEY and CDR2 SMNVEV (reference sequence). The CDR3 extends over 16 amino acids. In DNA, the CDR3 is TGTGCCAGCAGTTTAAAGGCAGGCGTGGGCAAAAACATTCAGTACTTC. It is translated as CASSLKAGVGKNIQYF.

Here the CDR3 reads CSVHSRGTGELFF. In DNA, the CDR3 is TGCAGCGTTCACTCCAGGGGAACCGGGGAGCTGTTTTTT. This chain connects TRBV29-1 to TRBJ2-2, with D tentatively TRBD1 (6 bases). This CDR3 comprises 13 residues. Germline CDR1 and CDR2: SQVTM and ANQGSEA. The V gene lost 5 bases and the J gene lost 5 bases, with 12 bases spanning the gap.

The V call is TRBV10-1, the J call TRBJ2-3, with D maybe TRBD2 (5 bases). V dropped 1 base and J dropped 9 bases, with 14 bases sitting between them. The CDR3 totals 14 residues. Germline CDR1 WNHNN, CDR2 SYGVQD (reference sequence). CDR3 DNA sequence: TGCGCCAGCAGTGAGTGGCGGGCTAGAGACACGCAGTATTTT. Translation: CASSEWRARDTQYF.